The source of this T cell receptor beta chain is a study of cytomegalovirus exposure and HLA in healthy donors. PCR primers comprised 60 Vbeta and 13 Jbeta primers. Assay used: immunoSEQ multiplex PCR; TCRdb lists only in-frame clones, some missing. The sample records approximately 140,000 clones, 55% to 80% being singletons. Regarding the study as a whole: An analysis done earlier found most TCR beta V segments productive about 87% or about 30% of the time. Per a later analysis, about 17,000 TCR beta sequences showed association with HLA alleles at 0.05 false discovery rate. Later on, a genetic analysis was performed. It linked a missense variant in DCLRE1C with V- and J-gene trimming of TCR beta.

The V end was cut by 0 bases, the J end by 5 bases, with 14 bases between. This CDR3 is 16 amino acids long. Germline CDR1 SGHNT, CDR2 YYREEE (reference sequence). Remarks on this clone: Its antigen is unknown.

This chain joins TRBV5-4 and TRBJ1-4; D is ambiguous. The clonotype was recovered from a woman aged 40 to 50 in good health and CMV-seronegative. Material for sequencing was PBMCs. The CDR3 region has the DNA TGTGCCAGCAGCTTGGGTTTAGGGAGTAGGAATGAAAAACTGTTTTTT. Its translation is CASSLGLGSRNEKLFF.